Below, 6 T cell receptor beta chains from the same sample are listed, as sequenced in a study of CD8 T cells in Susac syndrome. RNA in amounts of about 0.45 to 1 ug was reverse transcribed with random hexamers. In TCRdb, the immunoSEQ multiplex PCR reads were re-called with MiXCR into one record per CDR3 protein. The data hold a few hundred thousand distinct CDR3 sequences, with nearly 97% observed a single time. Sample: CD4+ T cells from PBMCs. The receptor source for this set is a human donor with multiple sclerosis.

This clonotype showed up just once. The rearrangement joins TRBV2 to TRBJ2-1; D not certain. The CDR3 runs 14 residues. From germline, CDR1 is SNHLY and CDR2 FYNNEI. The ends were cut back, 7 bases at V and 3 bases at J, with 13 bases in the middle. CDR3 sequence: CASTLVRVYNEQFF. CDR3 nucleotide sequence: TGTGCCAGCACCCTCGTTCGGGTCTACAATGAGCAGTTCTTC. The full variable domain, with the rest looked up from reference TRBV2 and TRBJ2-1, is EPEVTQTPSHQVTQMGQEVILRCVPISNHLYFYWYRQILGQKVEFLVSFYNNEISEKSEIFDDQFSVERPDGSNFTLKIRSTKLEDSAMYFCASTLVRVYNEQFFGPGTRLTVL.

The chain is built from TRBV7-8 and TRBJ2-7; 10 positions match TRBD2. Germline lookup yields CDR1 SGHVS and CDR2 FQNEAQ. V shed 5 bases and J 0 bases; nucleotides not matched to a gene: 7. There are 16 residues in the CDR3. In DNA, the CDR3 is TGTGCCAGCAGCCAACGGACTAGCGGTGCCTCCTACGAGCAGTACTTC. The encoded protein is CASSQRTSGASYEQYF.

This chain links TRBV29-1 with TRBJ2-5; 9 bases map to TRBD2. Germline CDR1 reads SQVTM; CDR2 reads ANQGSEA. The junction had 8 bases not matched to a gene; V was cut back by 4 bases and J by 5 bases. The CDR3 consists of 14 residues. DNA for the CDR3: TGCAGCGTTGGAGGCGGGGGGGCCGGGGAGACCCAGTACTTC. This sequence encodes CSVGGGGAGETQYF.

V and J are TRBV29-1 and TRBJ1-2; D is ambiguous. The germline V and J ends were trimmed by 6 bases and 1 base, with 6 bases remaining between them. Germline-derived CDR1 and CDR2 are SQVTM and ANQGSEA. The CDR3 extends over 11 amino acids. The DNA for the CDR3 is TGCAGCGTAGATCTTAACTATGGCTACACCTTC. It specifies CSVDLNYGYTF.

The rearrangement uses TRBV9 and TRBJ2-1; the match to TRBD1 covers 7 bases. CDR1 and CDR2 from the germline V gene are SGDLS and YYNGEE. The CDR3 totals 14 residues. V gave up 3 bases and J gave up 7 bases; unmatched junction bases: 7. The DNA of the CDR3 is TGTGCCAGCAGCGCCCGACAGGGTTCAAATGAGCAGTTCTTC. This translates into CASSARQGSNEQFF.

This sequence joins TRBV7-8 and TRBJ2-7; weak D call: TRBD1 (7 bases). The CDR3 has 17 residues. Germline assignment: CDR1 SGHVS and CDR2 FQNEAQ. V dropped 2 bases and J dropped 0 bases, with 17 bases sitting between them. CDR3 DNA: TGTGCCAGCAGCTTATTTGCAGGGGGGTTCGGCTCCTACGAGCAGTACTTC. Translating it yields CASSLFAGGFGSYEQYF.